These T cell receptor beta chains were read from a single sample in a study of T cells in Graves' hyperthyroidism and ophthalmopathy. Each CDR3 protein gets one entry after TCRdb re-called the multiplex PCR reads with MiXCR. The data show a few hundred thousand distinct CDR3 sequences, approximately 17% seen once. The sequenced material came from blood. These receptors were taken from a man between 18 and 29 years old with Graves' ophthalmopathy. The conserved cysteine and the conserved F or W are not part of the CDR3 here.

CDR3	V	J
SAPGQGANNSPLH	TRBV20-1	TRBJ1-6
ASSARTVSTEAF	TRBV11-2	TRBJ1-1
ASSGAGAVSTDTQY	TRBV19	TRBJ2-3
ASSEGASGGRGEQF	TRBV7-9	TRBJ2-1
ASSPGAIYYEQY	TRBV18	TRBJ2-7
ASGLLRQGSVNYNEQF	TRBV12-5	TRBJ2-1
ASSPTGAENEKLF	TRBV12-3/TRBV12-4	TRBJ1-4
ASSGTGWSSTGELF	TRBV12-3/TRBV12-4	TRBJ2-2
ASSANPGTGEQQETQY	TRBV9	TRBJ2-5
ASSQGGADQPQH	TRBV5-1	TRBJ1-5
ASILGTGYGYT	TRBV2	TRBJ1-2
ASSLVRDSYNEQF	TRBV11-2	TRBJ2-1
SARGRNTDTQY	TRBV20-1	TRBJ2-3
ASTPSIRDRGTNEQF	TRBV7-9	TRBJ2-1
ASSYGGKNTEAF	TRBV6-5	TRBJ1-1
SAAGIGEKLF	TRBV20-1	TRBJ1-4
ASSYAQGDGYT	TRBV12-3/TRBV12-4	TRBJ1-2
ASSGSIGTQRETQY	TRBV18	TRBJ2-5
ASSQDPGQHNEQF	TRBV3-1	TRBJ2-1
ASRQGTSGVYSYEQY	TRBV28	TRBJ2-7
ASSVNFNQETQY	TRBV9	TRBJ2-5
ASSRDSSGGVEQY	TRBV11-1	TRBJ2-7
ASGILPSSYNEQF	TRBV12-5	TRBJ2-1
ASIQPGTYEQY	TRBV28	TRBJ2-7
ASSYGTEHEKLF	TRBV5-6	TRBJ1-4
ASSLLLRDEQF	TRBV12-3/TRBV12-4	TRBJ2-1
ASSLGGARNTEAF	TRBV2	TRBJ1-1
ASSLGGAAEQF	TRBV27	TRBJ2-1
SARASAGGETQY	TRBV20-1	TRBJ2-5
ASTPLRGGYEQY	TRBV6-1	TRBJ2-7
ASSHQTERELNTEAF	TRBV9	TRBJ1-1
ASSLEGGPNYGYT	TRBV5-8	TRBJ1-2
ASSSSWANNEQF	TRBV28	TRBJ2-1
AISPGGSSYNEQF	TRBV10-3	TRBJ2-1
ASSSSAGGFEQY	TRBV12-3/TRBV12-4	TRBJ2-7
ASSSYRGYNEQF	TRBV14	TRBJ2-1
SANQGTQY	TRBV20-1	TRBJ2-5
ASSLRPGETQPQH	TRBV7-8	TRBJ1-5
ASSPGTGPATEAF	TRBV11-3	TRBJ1-1
ASSQLSGVPSTDTQY	TRBV5-1	TRBJ2-3
ASSEEPRSLRYT	TRBV6-1	TRBJ1-2
ASSYSRTSNYGYT	TRBV6-5	TRBJ1-2
ASSRQGASNYGYT	TRBV3-1	TRBJ1-2
ASSFEGANSPLH	TRBV12-3/TRBV12-4	TRBJ1-6
ASSLYAATTGELF	TRBV5-1	TRBJ2-2
ASTSGQNYGYT	TRBV2	TRBJ1-2
ASSPGTTSIETDTQY	TRBV5-1	TRBJ2-3
ASSRTSGVYEQY	TRBV28	TRBJ2-7
ASSFGPDQPQH	TRBV27	TRBJ1-5
ASSLGLAGDPSTDTQY	TRBV12-3/TRBV12-4	TRBJ2-3
ASSDRAQAIY	TRBV6-1	TRBJ1-3